This TCR beta chain was obtained from a study of blood T cells in healthy people across ages. There were healthy Caucasian individuals from Russia, aged roughly 6 to 100, serving as donors. The J segment lost 1 base and the V segment lost 3 bases, leaving 7 bases of the junction unmatched. The CDR3 has 15 residues. The germline V gene encodes CDR1 SQVTM and CDR2 ANQGSEA. For the second PCR, which ran for 7 to 11 cycles, a sample-barcoded 5' primer and a J-beta primer mix were used. Using its own MiXCR run on the 5' RACE reads, TCRdb lists one record per CDR3 protein. Among about 640,000 distinct CDR3 sequences listed, roughly 53% were seen once.

J is TRBJ2-3 and V is TRBV29-1, with 7 bases that match TRBD1. Sequencing was performed on blood. The sequence came from a man between 60 and 70 years old in good health. The CDR3 loop is CSVDRYTGGTDTQYF. The CDR3 nucleotides read TGCAGCGTTGATCGATATACAGGGGGCACAGATACGCAGTATTTT.